This TCR beta chain was retrieved from a study of read filtering for tumor transcriptome and immune sequencing. Overall study: Revised staging placed eight or nine patients in R-ISS I, 15 to 20 in II, more than 5 in III. TCR-mapped reads were about 3.5 to 11 million with IR-seq versus about 75 to 1,400 with RNA-seq. Study results and limitations: Correlation between methods rose after single-read clonotypes were removed.

Sampling of bone marrow took place during active disease in every patient. From roughly 0.4 ug of RNA, a library with molecular barcoded alpha/delta and beta/gamma adaptors was made. TCRdb reprocessed the reads via MiXCR and lists one record per CDR3 protein. The sample has tens of thousands of distinct CDR3 sequences; about a fifth are singletons. V was clipped by 5 bases and J by 9 bases, with 14 bases between them. Germline lookup yields CDR1 SGHDT and CDR2 YYEEEE. The CDR3 is 13 residues long. Details on this clonotype: Its antigen is still unknown.

The chain links TRBV5-6 to TRBJ2-2, with D maybe TRBD2 (5 bases). The clonotype originates from a donor aged 40 or over with multiple myeloma. Input material: a population of CD138-negative cells sorted from bone marrow. The CDR3 loop is CASRIGGQRELFF. CDR3 DNA: TGTGCCAGCAGAATTGGCGGGCAGCGGGAGCTGTTTTTT.